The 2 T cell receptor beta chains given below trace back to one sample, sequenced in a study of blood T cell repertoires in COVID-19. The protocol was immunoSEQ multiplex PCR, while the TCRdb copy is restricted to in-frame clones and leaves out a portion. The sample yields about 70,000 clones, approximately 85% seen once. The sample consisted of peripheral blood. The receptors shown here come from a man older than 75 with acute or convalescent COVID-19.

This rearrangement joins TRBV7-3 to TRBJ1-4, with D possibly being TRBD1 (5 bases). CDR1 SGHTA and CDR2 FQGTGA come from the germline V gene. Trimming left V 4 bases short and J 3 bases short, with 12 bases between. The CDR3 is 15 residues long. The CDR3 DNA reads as TGTGCCAGCAGCTCAACGTCAGGGCCTAATGAAAAACTGTTTTTT. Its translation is CASSSTSGPNEKLFF.

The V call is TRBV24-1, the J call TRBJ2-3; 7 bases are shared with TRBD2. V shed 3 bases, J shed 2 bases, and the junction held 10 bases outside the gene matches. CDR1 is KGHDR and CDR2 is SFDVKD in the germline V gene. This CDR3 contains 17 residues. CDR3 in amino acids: CATSDPSLAPYTDTQYF. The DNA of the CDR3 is TGTGCCACCAGTGATCCCTCACTAGCGCCATACACAGATACGCAGTATTTT.